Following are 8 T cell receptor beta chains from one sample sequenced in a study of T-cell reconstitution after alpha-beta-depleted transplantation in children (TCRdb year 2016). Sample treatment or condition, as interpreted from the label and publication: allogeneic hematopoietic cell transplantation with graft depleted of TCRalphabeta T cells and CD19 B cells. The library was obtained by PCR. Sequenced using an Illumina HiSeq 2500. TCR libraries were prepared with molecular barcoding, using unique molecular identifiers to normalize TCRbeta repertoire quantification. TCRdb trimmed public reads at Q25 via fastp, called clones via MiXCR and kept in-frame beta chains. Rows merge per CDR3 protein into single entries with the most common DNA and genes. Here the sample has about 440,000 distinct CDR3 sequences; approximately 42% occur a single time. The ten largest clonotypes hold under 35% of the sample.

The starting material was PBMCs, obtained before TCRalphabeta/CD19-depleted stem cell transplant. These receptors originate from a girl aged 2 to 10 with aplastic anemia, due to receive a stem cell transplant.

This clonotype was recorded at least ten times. The CDR3 bases are TGTGCCAGCAGTTTGAACCAACCAGATACGCAGTATTTT. It specifies CASSLNQPDTQYF. The chain combines TRBV12-3 or TRBV12-4 with TRBJ2-3; D not resolved. Deletions cut 3 bases from V and 4 bases from J, with 8 bases between. The CDR3 extends over 13 amino acids.

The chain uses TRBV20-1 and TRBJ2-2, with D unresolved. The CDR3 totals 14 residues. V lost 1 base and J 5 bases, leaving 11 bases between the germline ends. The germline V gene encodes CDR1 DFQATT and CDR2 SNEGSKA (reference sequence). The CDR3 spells CSARAPVGTGELFF. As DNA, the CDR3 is TGCAGTGCTAGAGCCCCGGTTGGGACCGGGGAGCTGTTTTTT.

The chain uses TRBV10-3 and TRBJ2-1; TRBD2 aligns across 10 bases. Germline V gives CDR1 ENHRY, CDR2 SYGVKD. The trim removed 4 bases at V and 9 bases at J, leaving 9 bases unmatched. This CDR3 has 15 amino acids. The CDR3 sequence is CAISGPSGSRVEQFF. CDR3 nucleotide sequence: TGTGCCATCAGTGGTCCTAGCGGGAGTCGGGTTGAGCAGTTCTTC.

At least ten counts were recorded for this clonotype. DNA for the CDR3: TGTGCCAGCAGCTCCTCCAGTGCGGTGGAGGAAAAACTGTTTTTT. Its protein is CASSSSSAVEEKLFF. The genes are TRBV7-2 and TRBJ1-4; D is unclear. The V gene's germline CDR1 is SGHTA and CDR2 FQGNSA. The CDR3 length is 15 residues. Trimming removed 4 bases at V and 8 bases at J, with 17 bases between.

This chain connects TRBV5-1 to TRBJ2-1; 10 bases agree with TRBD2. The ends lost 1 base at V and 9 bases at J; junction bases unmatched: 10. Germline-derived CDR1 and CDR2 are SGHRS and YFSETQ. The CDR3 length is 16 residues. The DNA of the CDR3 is TGCGCCAGCAGCTTGCAAGCGGGAGGGCCTTATGGTGAGCAGTTCTTC. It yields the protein CASSLQAGGPYGEQFF.

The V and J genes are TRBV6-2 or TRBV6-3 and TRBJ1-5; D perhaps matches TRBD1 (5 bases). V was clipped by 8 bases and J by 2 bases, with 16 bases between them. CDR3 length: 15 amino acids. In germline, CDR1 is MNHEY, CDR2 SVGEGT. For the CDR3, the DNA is TGTGCCAGCGGGGACGGACATATGGGCAATCAGCCCCAGCATTTT. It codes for CASGDGHMGNQPQHF.

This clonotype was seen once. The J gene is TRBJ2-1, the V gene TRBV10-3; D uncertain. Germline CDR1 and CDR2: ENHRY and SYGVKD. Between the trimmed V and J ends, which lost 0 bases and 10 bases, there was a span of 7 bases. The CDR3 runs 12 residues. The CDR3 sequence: CAISESELEQFF. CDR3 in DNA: TGTGCCATCAGTGAGTCCGAACTGGAGCAGTTCTTC.

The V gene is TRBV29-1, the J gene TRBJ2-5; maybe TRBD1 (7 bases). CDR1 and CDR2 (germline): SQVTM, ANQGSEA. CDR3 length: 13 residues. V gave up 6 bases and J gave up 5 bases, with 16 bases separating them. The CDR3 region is CSVRGQGGETQYF. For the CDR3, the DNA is TGCAGCGTGAGGGGCCAGGGGGGCGAGACCCAGTACTTC. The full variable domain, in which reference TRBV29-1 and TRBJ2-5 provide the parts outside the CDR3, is SAVISQKPSRDICQRGTSLTIQCQVDSQVTMMFWYRQQPGQSLTLIATANQGSEATYESGFVIDKFPISRPNLTFSTLTVSNMSPEDSSIYLCSVRGQGGETQYFGPGTRLLVL.